This T cell receptor (beta chain) was captured in a study of blood T cell repertoires in COVID-19. Across the study: COVID-19 samples, acute and convalescent, were from the United States, Italy and Spain.

The CDR3 has 16 residues. Trimming cost V 2 bases and J 6 bases; bases outside gene matches: 10. Germline CDR1 SGHRS, CDR2 YFSETQ. Profiled with immunoSEQ multiplex PCR; TCRdb holds only in-frame clones, not every one. The sample includes more than 55,000 clones, roughly 86% of them seen just once. This TCR came from a man in his 60s with active or convalescent COVID-19. The chain is built from TRBV5-1 and TRBJ2-2; 7 positions match TRBD1. Material: peripheral blood. Written as DNA, the CDR3 is TGCGCCAGCAGCTTACTGCGAGACAGGGATTCCGGGGAGCTGTTTTTT. Its translation: CASSLLRDRDSGELFF.